The sequence of this T cell receptor beta chain was determined in a study of T cell changes during pregnancy in multiple sclerosis. The table came from immunoSEQ multiplex PCR; TCRdb's copy has only in-frame clones and leaves some out. The data contain 32,000 or so clones, approximately 90% of them singletons. Germline CDR1 and CDR2: MDHEN and SYDVKM. The J segment lost 3 bases and the V segment lost 5 bases, leaving 5 bases of the junction unmatched. CDR3 length: 15 residues. This chain uses TRBV28 with TRBJ2-7, with TRBD2 matching 12 bases. Specimen: CD8+ T cells from peripheral blood mononuclear cells, collected in the first trimester of pregnancy. The TCR was taken from a female donor with multiple sclerosis, enrolled in a pregnancy study. The chain's CDR3 is CASSRTSGTDYEQYF. For the CDR3, the DNA is TGTGCCAGCAGTCGGACTAGCGGGACGGACTACGAGCAGTACTTC.